This entry lists 30 T cell receptor beta chains sequenced from one sample in a study of blood T cells in healthy people across ages. A second about 6 to 12 cycle PCR used barcoded and J-beta primers. TCRdb re-called the 5' RACE reads with MiXCR, one entry per CDR3 protein. The repertoire includes roughly 700,000 distinct CDR3 sequences, about 52% of them detected once, and roughly 30% sits in the top ten. Sample: blood. The receptors were gathered from a woman aged 55-70 years in good health.

This clonotype was seen more than once but under ten times. CDR3 region: CSALGTGWGSSYNEQFF. DNA of the CDR3: TGCAGTGCCCTAGGGACCGGCTGGGGGAGCTCCTACAATGAGCAGTTCTTC. V usage is TRBV20-1 and J usage is TRBJ2-1; either TRBD1 or TRBD2 may fit D (5 bases each). The CDR3 spans 17 residues. Trimming took 6 bases from V and 0 from J, leaving 21 bases between them. Germline-derived CDR1 and CDR2 are DFQATT and SNEGSKA (reference sequence).

This chain uses TRBV28 with TRBJ2-7; the D gene is possibly TRBD1 (6 bases). Trimming stripped 6 bases from V and 5 bases from J, with 20 bases between. The CDR3 runs to 15 residues. From germline, CDR1 is MDHEN and CDR2 SYDVKM. The CDR3 loop is CASRGWGRGSNEQYF. The CDR3, as DNA: TGTGCCAGCAGGGGGTGGGGGCGCGGATCCAACGAGCAGTACTTC.

This clonotype appeared many times. The chain carries TRBV10-3 and TRBJ1-5, with TRBD1 as a possible D gene (6 bases). The CDR3 has 14 residues. V lost 8 bases, J lost 5 bases, and 16 bases lay in between. The germline V gene encodes CDR1 ENHRY and CDR2 SYGVKD. The CDR3 DNA follows: TGTGCCATCGGGGGGGTACAGGGCGATCAGCCCCAGCATTTT. This translates into CAIGGVQGDQPQHF.

The chain carries TRBV7-2 and TRBJ2-5; 12 bases are a match to TRBD2. With V trimmed by 2 bases and J by 11 bases, 12 bases remained unmatched. Germline loops: CDR1 SGHTA, CDR2 FQGNSA. The CDR3 consists of 16 residues. CDR3 bases: TGTGCCAGCAGCTTAAGACTAGCGGGGGCCTACAATGAGCAGTACTTC. Protein: CASSLRLAGAYNEQYF.

The rearrangement uses TRBV7-8 and TRBJ2-1; 7 nucleotides align to TRBD1. Trimming took 1 base from V and 10 from J; bases not matched to a gene: 13. This CDR3 contains 16 residues. Germline V lookup: CDR1 SGHVS, CDR2 FQNEAQ. The CDR3 coding sequence is TGTGCCAGCAGCTTAGGAGGGGGCCTGGGATTCTACGAGCAGTTCTTC. Residues: CASSLGGGLGFYEQFF.

This clonotype was seen a few times. It may be a read error: a sequence one base away is much more abundant. V usage is TRBV20-1 and J usage is TRBJ2-1; D tentatively fits TRBD1 or TRBD2 (5 bases each). The V and J ends lost 7 bases and 10 bases respectively, with 26 bases between them. CDR3 length: 15 amino acids. CDR1 DFQATT and CDR2 SNEGSKA come from the germline V gene (reference sequence). The CDR3 reads CSVSDTGTQTGEQFF. CDR3 nucleotides: TGCAGTGTTAGTGACACCGGGACCCAAACGGGGGAGCAGTTCTTC.

The chain links TRBV10-2 to TRBJ1-2; D possibly corresponds to TRBD1 (5 bases). From germline, CDR1 is WSHSY and CDR2 SAAADI. CDR3 length: 15 amino acids. V dropped 0 bases and J dropped 6 bases, with 14 bases sitting between them. The DNA for the CDR3 is TGCGCCAGCAGTGAGTCTTGGGGGACGGCCCATGGCTACACCTTC. It specifies CASSESWGTAHGYTF.

Many counts were recorded for this clonotype. The gene calls are TRBV9 and TRBJ2-5, with D hard to call. CDR1 and CDR2 from the germline V gene are SGDLS and YYNGEE. The CDR3 spans 17 residues. V was clipped by 0 bases and J by 1 base, with 16 bases between them. The CDR3 bases are TGTGCCAGCAGCGTAGAGGGCTTTGGAGCTTCCCAAGAGACCCAGTACTTC. Its translation: CASSVEGFGASQETQYF.

The chain employs TRBV12-3 or TRBV12-4 and TRBJ2-1, with a possible D match to TRBD2 (5 bases). Trimming removed 10 bases from V and 6 bases from J, with 19 bases in between. This CDR3 is 14 amino acids long. The DNA for the CDR3 is TGTGCCACGTCGATGATGACACGGGGCAATGAGCAGTTCTTC. This translates into CATSMMTRGNEQFF.

The V and J genes are TRBV20-1 and TRBJ2-3; 11 bases map to TRBD2. V lost 6 bases to trimming and J lost 1 base; unmatched junction nucleotides: 6. CDR3 length equals 15 residues. Germline V gene lookup returns CDR1 DFQATT and CDR2 SNEGSKA (reference sequence). The DNA of the CDR3 is TGCAGTGCCCAGGTGGGACTAGCGGGCACAGATACGCAGTATTTT. This codes for CSAQVGLAGTDTQYF.

The genes are TRBV6-1 and TRBJ2-6; TRBD2 is a possible D gene (5 bases). V was shortened by 3 bases and J by 0 bases, with 12 bases between the two germline ends. The CDR3 spans 17 residues. Germline CDR1 reads MNHNS; CDR2 reads SASEGT. This chain's CDR3 is CASSDGVLSSGANVLTF. In DNA, the CDR3 is TGTGCCAGCAGTGACGGGGTTCTAAGCTCTGGGGCCAACGTCCTGACTTTC.

V is TRBV20-1 and J is TRBJ2-7; no firm D call. Germline values: CDR1 DFQATT, CDR2 SNEGSKA (reference sequence). This CDR3 spans 11 amino acids. Trimming left V 0 bases short and J 9 bases short, with 9 bases between. The chain's CDR3 is CSARDRQWQYF. Here the CDR3 DNA reads TGCAGTGCTAGAGATCGGCAGTGGCAGTACTTC.

Only a few counts were recorded for this clonotype. CDR3 sequence: CASSLGGWLATNEQFF. The DNA of the CDR3 is TGCGCCAGCAGCTTGGGGGGGTGGCTAGCGACTAATGAGCAGTTCTTC. The rearrangement uses TRBV5-1 and TRBJ2-1, with D perhaps matching TRBD2 (6 bases). This CDR3 has 16 amino acids. Trimming removed 0 bases from V and 7 bases from J, with 17 bases in between. The germline V gene has CDR1 SGHRS and CDR2 YFSETQ.

Comments on this clonotype: Germline is not matched at one junction end, which may reflect a read error. The chain joins TRBV28 to TRBJ2-5, with TRBD1 matching over 7 bases. The J call may be in error: the DNA end matches TRBJ2-7 better. The CDR3 is 11 residues long. Germline-derived CDR1 and CDR2 are MDHEN and SYDVKM. CDR3 in DNA: TGTGTCAGCAGCGACAGGGTCGAGCAGTACTTC. Its protein product is CVSSDRVEQYF.

This clonotype has only a few counts. V is TRBV7-2 and J is TRBJ2-5, with D possibly matching TRBD2 (5 bases). CDR3 size: 15 residues. CDR1 and CDR2 from the germline V gene are SGHTA and FQGNSA. The ends were cut back, 1 base at V and 4 bases at J, with 13 bases in the middle. CDR3 loop: CASSLGWEWVETQYF. DNA for the CDR3: TGTGCCAGCAGCTTAGGATGGGAGTGGGTAGAGACCCAGTACTTC.

The V call is TRBV28, the J call TRBJ2-3; no clear D gene. V was pared by 5 bases and J by 7 bases, with 10 bases between. Germline V gives CDR1 MDHEN, CDR2 SYDVKM. The CDR3 extends over 12 amino acids. CDR3: CASSPLGHTQYF. The CDR3, as DNA: TGTGCCAGCAGTCCGCTAGGGCATACGCAGTATTTT.

In its sample, this clonotype was seen a few times. The gene calls are TRBV10-3 and TRBJ2-3, with D tentatively TRBD2 (6 bases). Germline CDR1 ENHRY, CDR2 SYGVKD. Between the trimmed V and J ends, which lost 4 bases and 0 bases, there was a span of 8 bases. The CDR3 consists of 14 residues. The CDR3 nucleotides are TGTGCCATCAGTGTCGGGACTAGCACAGATACGCAGTATTTT. Encoded protein: CAISVGTSTDTQYF.

The chain joins TRBV20-1 to TRBJ2-7; perhaps TRBD2 as D (6 bases). This CDR3 is 13 amino acids long. Trimming left V 0 bases short and J 6 bases short, with 12 bases between. Germline V gene data show CDR1 as DFQATT and CDR2 as SNEGSKA (reference sequence). The DNA for the CDR3 is TGCAGTGCTAGAGAGGGCGGGGCTGGCGAGCAGTACTTC. Protein: CSAREGGAGEQYF.

This chain links TRBV5-1 with TRBJ2-7; no reliable D call. This CDR3 contains 14 residues. Looked up from germline, CDR1 is SGHRS and CDR2 is YFSETQ. Trimming removed 4 bases at V and 5 bases at J, with 16 bases between. CDR3 coding DNA: TGCGCCAGCAGCGTGGTAGGTTCTTTCGACGAGCAGTACTTC. Amino acids: CASSVVGSFDEQYF.

The chain links TRBV7-2 to TRBJ2-2; D might be TRBD1 (6 bases). CDR1 SGHTA and CDR2 FQGNSA come from the germline V gene. This CDR3 region has 13 residues. Trimming took 2 bases from V and 9 from J, leaving 10 bases between them. The CDR3 is CASSLHRVRELFF. For the CDR3, the DNA is TGTGCCAGCAGCTTACACAGGGTCCGGGAGCTGTTTTTT. Full variable domain (missing parts from reference TRBV7-2 and TRBJ2-2): GAGVSQSPSNKVTEKGKDVELRCDPISGHTALYWYRQSLGQGLEFLIYFQGNSAPDKSGLPSDRFSAERTGGSVSTLTIQRTQQEDSAVYLCASSLHRVRELFFGEGSRLTVL.

This chain connects TRBV16 to TRBJ2-1, with 9 bases lining up with TRBD2. The length of the CDR3 is 15 residues. CDR1 KGHSY and CDR2 FQNENV come from the germline V gene. The V segment lost 2 bases and the J segment 10 bases; nucleotides outside the gene matches: 9. Here the CDR3 DNA reads TGTGCCAGCAGCCAAGGTAGCGGGAGCTACTACGAGCAGTTCTTC. The encoded protein is CASSQGSGSYYEQFF.

The chain has TRBV12-3 or TRBV12-4 and TRBJ1-1, with D hard to call. The V gene lost 1 base and the J gene lost 1 base, with 7 bases spanning the gap. The CDR3 loop spans 14 amino acids. This chain's CDR3 is CASSLGEENTEAFF. Here the CDR3 DNA reads TGTGCCAGCAGTTTAGGTGAGGAGAACACTGAAGCTTTCTTT.

This chain uses TRBV7-9 with TRBJ2-1, with D hard to call. CDR1 and CDR2 (germline): SEHNR, FQNEAQ (reference sequence). V was pared by 2 bases and J by 12 bases, with 5 bases between. This CDR3 comprises 10 residues. In DNA, the CDR3 is TGTGCCAGCAGCTTAACCGGGCAGTTCTTC. This translates into CASSLTGQFF.

Concerning this clonotype itself: The junction does not match germline at one end; this may be a read error. CDR3 DNA sequence: TGCAGCGGACGGACAGGGTTGGAGGAAATACTGTTTTTT. Its translation is CSGRTGLEEILFF. V and J are TRBV29-1 and TRBJ1-4, with 8 bases lining up with TRBD1. The CDR3 covers 13 residues. Per germline, CDR1 SQVTM and CDR2 ANQGSEA.

The chain carries TRBV6-2 or TRBV6-3 and TRBJ2-1; weak D call: TRBD1 (5 bases). Gene TRBJ2-7 matches the end of the DNA better, so the J call may be wrong. Germline V gives CDR1 MNHEY, CDR2 SVGEGT. There are 11 residues in the CDR3. CDR3 in DNA: TGTGCCGGCTCAAAAGGGGACGAGCAGTACTTC. Amino acid sequence: CAGSKGDEQYF.

There are a few counts of this clonotype. The chain links TRBV7-3 to TRBJ2-5, with D possibly being TRBD1 (6 bases). CDR1 and CDR2 (germline): SGHTA, FQGTGA. The CDR3 extends over 16 amino acids. The ends were cut back, 3 bases at V and 0 bases at J, with 14 bases in the middle. DNA for the CDR3: TGTGCCAGCAGCTTGGGGGCCGATCTGTACCAAGAGACCCAGTACTTC. Translation: CASSLGADLYQETQYF.

This clonotype was seen a few times. The chain couples TRBV7-9 to TRBJ1-2, with a tentative D call TRBD1 (5 bases). Germline V lookup: CDR1 SEHNR, CDR2 FQNEAQ (reference sequence). V lost 10 bases and J 4 bases, leaving 10 bases between the germline ends. The CDR3 is 11 amino acids. This CDR3 is CATGDVYGYTF. The DNA for the CDR3 is TGTGCCACGGGGGACGTCTATGGCTACACCTTC.

The chain combines TRBV13 with TRBJ2-1; D gene ambiguous. Germline V gene lookup returns CDR1 PRHDT and CDR2 FYEKMQ (reference sequence). CDR3 size: 15 residues. V dropped 6 bases and J dropped 1 base, with 13 bases sitting between them. In nucleotides, the CDR3 is TGTGCCAGCAGTTCCTCGGCCCGATCCTACAATGAGCAGTTCTTC. Amino acids: CASSSSARSYNEQFF.

The chain employs TRBV6-2 or TRBV6-3 and TRBJ2-5; 7 bases fit TRBD1. The CDR3 is 15 residues long. The V segment lost 6 bases and the J segment 5 bases; nucleotides outside the gene matches: 12. In germline, CDR1 is MNHEY, CDR2 SVGEGT. Written as DNA, the CDR3 is TGTGCCAGCAGGGCAGGGGGTTCAATAGGGGAGACCCAGTACTTC. It specifies CASRAGGSIGETQYF.

This clonotype has more than one count but fewer than ten. V gene TRBV10-3 combines with J gene TRBJ2-7; 7 bases are a match to TRBD2. In germline, CDR1 is ENHRY, CDR2 SYGVKD. V lost 3 bases and J lost 2; bases outside the gene matches: 7. This CDR3 comprises 15 residues. The CDR3 loop reads CAISDHSGIAYEQYF. CDR3 sequence (DNA): TGTGCCATCAGTGACCACAGCGGGATCGCCTACGAGCAGTACTTC.